This passage covers 10 T cell receptor beta chains from one sample sequenced in a study of identical twins. TCRdb re-called the 5' RACE reads through MiXCR, storing one row per CDR3 protein. Of under 1 million distinct CDR3 sequences in the sample, 9% to 15% are singletons; the top ten hold around 1.6%. The same data also went into a second study, on yellow fever vaccine responses in identical twins.

The material sequenced was PBMCs. Receptors were obtained from a woman aged 18 to 35 in good health.

This clonotype was detected a few times. The chain is built from TRBV6-5 and TRBJ2-2; D is perhaps TRBD2 (6 bases). The germline gives CDR1 MNHEY, CDR2 SVGAGI. The CDR3 covers 17 residues. Trimming removed 4 bases at V and 4 bases at J, with 19 bases between. CDR3 coding DNA: TGTGCCAGCAGTTTTAGCGGTTCCTACCACGGCACCGGGGAGCTGTTTTTT. It is translated as CASSFSGSYHGTGELFF.

This chain uses TRBV20-1 with TRBJ2-1, with 14 nucleotides matching TRBD2. The CDR3 is made up of 15 amino acids. Germline trimming cut 0 bases from V and 8 bases from J; bases unmatched to any gene: 3. Germline loops: CDR1 DFQATT, CDR2 SNEGSKA (reference sequence). The CDR3 sequence: CSAREGTSGSHEQFF. Here the CDR3 DNA reads TGCAGTGCTAGAGAGGGGACTAGCGGGAGTCATGAGCAGTTCTTC.

The chain uses TRBV21-1 and TRBJ2-3; whether TRBD1, the table's D call, matches the DNA was not checked. TRBV21-1 is a listed pseudogene. There are 18 residues in the CDR3. The CDR3 spells CASSKAGGQGRDTDTQYF. CDR3 bases: TGTGCCAGCAGCAAAGCAGGTGGCCAGGGAAGGGACACAGATACGCAGTATTTT.

This clonotype occurred a few times. CDR3 in DNA: TGCAGCGTCAGAACGGGGGGTAGGGAGACCCAGTACTTC. Protein: CSVRTGGRETQYF. The V gene is TRBV29-1, the J gene TRBJ2-5; 7 bases map to TRBD2. This CDR3 has 13 amino acids. Germline assignment: CDR1 SQVTM and CDR2 ANQGSEA. Unmatched junction bases numbered 9, after V lost 6 bases and J lost 5 bases.

This clonotype has a count of ten or more. J is TRBJ2-7 and V is TRBV7-8; TRBD2 agrees at 10 bases. The V gene's germline CDR1 is SGHVS and CDR2 FQNEAQ. This CDR3 has 17 amino acids. The V gene end was trimmed by 4 bases and the J gene end by 4 bases; junction bases not matched to a gene: 13. CDR3 region: CASSSLRLAGDSYEQYF. DNA for the CDR3: TGTGCCAGCAGCTCCCTTCGGCTAGCGGGAGATAGTTACGAGCAGTACTTC.

The table lists this clonotype with a few counts. This sequence joins TRBV29-1 and TRBJ2-1; 9 nucleotides agree with TRBD1. J gave up 10 bases and V 8 bases, and 12 bases lay outside the gene matches. This CDR3 has 13 amino acids. Germline V gene lookup returns CDR1 SQVTM and CDR2 ANQGSEA. The chain's CDR3 is CSHRQQGAREQFF. Here the CDR3 DNA reads TGCAGCCATCGTCAACAGGGGGCGCGGGAGCAGTTCTTC.

This clonotype was observed a handful of times. The CDR3 here is CSASDREGEQYF. CDR3 nucleotides: TGCAGTGCTAGTGACAGGGAAGGCGAGCAGTACTTC. This chain connects TRBV20-1 to TRBJ2-7, with 7 bases matching TRBD1. Germline-derived CDR1 and CDR2 are DFQATT and SNEGSKA (reference sequence). The CDR3 has 12 amino acids. J gave up 6 bases and V 3 bases, and 5 bases lay outside the gene matches.

This clonotype was observed a few times. The chain links TRBV20-1 to TRBJ2-2; no clear D gene. The CDR3 totals 15 residues. V shed 1 base and J shed 1 base, with 10 bases lying between them. Germline CDR1 reads DFQATT; CDR2 reads SNEGSKA (reference sequence). CDR3 amino acids: CSARAISGNTGELFF. CDR3 nucleotide sequence: TGCAGTGCTAGAGCGATCTCGGGGAACACCGGGGAGCTGTTTTTT.

The V gene is TRBV2, the J gene TRBJ2-2, with D unresolved. This CDR3 has 15 amino acids. The germline gives CDR1 SNHLY, CDR2 FYNNEI. Trimming left V 5 bases short and J 0 bases short, with 10 bases between. The CDR3 region has the DNA TGTGCCAGCAGTCCCTCAAGGGCGAACACCGGGGAGCTGTTTTTT. Protein: CASSPSRANTGELFF.

The rearrangement uses TRBV18 and TRBJ2-7; D may be TRBD2 (5 bases). V was shortened by 2 bases and J by 0 bases, with 8 bases between the two germline ends. The CDR3 runs 14 residues. Germline-derived CDR1 and CDR2 are KGHSH and LQKENI. CDR3 DNA: TGTGCCAGCTCACCAGAGGACTTCTCCTACGAGCAGTACTTC. Its translation is CASSPEDFSYEQYF.